Detailed here is one TCR beta chain. The antigen is undetermined. Per the germline V gene, CDR1 is LGHNA and CDR2 is YNFKEQ. Trimming left V 3 bases short and J 5 bases short, with 13 bases between. The CDR3 is 14 residues long. This specimen comes from a study of cytomegalovirus exposure and HLA in healthy donors. Looking at the study overall: Inside one of the first data releases sat 85 million or so unique TCRs taken from HLA-typed donors. Study findings and constraints: What a later analysis reportedly showed was that an Asian-associated ancestry cluster had fewer N-insertions than the approximately 700-donor mean. V- and J-gene trimming of TCR beta was linked (in a later analysis) to a missense DCLRE1C variant.

PCR was performed using 60 Vbeta and 13 Jbeta primers. Sequencing was performed with immunoSEQ multiplex PCR; in TCRdb, only in-frame clones are kept and a portion is missing. Among roughly 100,000 clones listed, approximately 84% were seen once. Sequenced material: PBMCs. The rearrangement joins TRBV4-2 to TRBJ1-1, with D possibly TRBD1 on 5 matching bases. The sequence derives from a male donor in good health and CMV-seronegative. The CDR3 spells CASSQGTGSTEAFF. Here the CDR3 DNA reads TGTGCCAGCAGCCAGGGAACAGGATCGACTGAAGCTTTCTTT.